Sequencing of this TCR beta chain was carried out in a study of blood T cells in healthy people across ages (dated by TCRdb to the mid-2010s). Study-level background: In model experiments, template switching captured about one uniquely barcoded TCR beta cDNA molecule for every two T cells. Using deep sequencing normalized with unique cDNA molecular identifiers, the study measured how TCR beta repertoire diversity changes with age. Donors were grouped into four age groups: young (average roughly 16 years), middle-aged (around 39), aged (approximately 67) and long-lived (just over 80). To avoid experimental bias, donors of different ages were randomly spread across the sequencing lanes. Using the same blood draw, the study looked at two additional independent replicas of 1 million unique cDNA reads for two donors, one aged 18 to 30 and the other aged 80 or older. Study-wide findings and limitations: Estimates of total diversity from one million sequenced T cells were regarded as lower bounds and underestimates. Because profiling used bulk unsorted PBMCs, naive and antigen-experienced compartments could not be compared conclusively. Observed TCR beta diversity per million T cells fell roughly linearly with age, and a significant reduction was already apparent by age around 36. Observed TCR beta diversity correlated strongly with the percentage of naive T cells measured by flow cytometry. Donor CMV infection status was unknown, potentially confounding age-related changes in expanded clonotypes. Compared with the aged group, the long-lived group had more naive CD4+ T cells, fewer expanded clones and increased TCR diversity, suggesting age selection.

Per the germline V gene, SGHVS is the CDR1 and FQNEAQ is the CDR2. From the cysteine up to the phenylalanine, the CDR3 has a length of 13 residues. Just CDR3 DNA is preserved here, 39 bases in frame from base 1. A distance of 13 bases separates the germline ends of V and J, which lose 4 bases and 9 bases respectively. The roughly 39 donors, aged roughly 6 to 90 years, were systemically healthy Caucasian individuals from Russia. Roughly 11 milliliters of peripheral blood were drawn from each donor into EDTA-treated Vacutainer tubes. Ficoll-Paque density-gradient centrifugation was used to isolate PBMCs, with at least 7 million obtained per sample. Total RNA, at least 5.5 micrograms per sample, was extracted from PBMCs with Trizol reagent. The percentages of naive CD45RAhigh/CD27high T cells were determined by flow cytometry on a PBMC aliquot from every donor. Library generation was performed with 5' RACE. The run used an Illumina HiSeq 2500. A second roughly 6 to 11 cycle PCR used a sample-barcoded 5' primer and a J-beta primer mix. Each TCR beta cDNA molecule received a unique molecular identifier from a template-switch 5' adaptor carrying 12 random nucleotides. At least 3 million CDR3-containing paired-end reads were obtained from each sample. First-strand cDNA was synthesized from all RNA with the Mint cDNA synthesis kit, primed by a TRBC-specific oligonucleotide. After uracil-DNA glycosylase treatment, a first 18-cycle PCR used universal primers M1SS and BC2_uni_R on all cDNA. For the original study's pipeline: For normalization, 1 million high-quality reads, each with a distinct molecular identifier, were randomly selected from each sample. Instead of being binned into consensus sequences, reads with shared molecular identifiers were discarded. MiTCR, set to a Q25 quality threshold and the strictest error-elimination algorithm, was used for CDR3 identification, clonotype clustering and error correction. A nonparametric unseen species model using Euler transformation provided a lower-bound estimate of total TCR beta diversity. TCRdb cleaned the public reads at Q25 with fastp, built clones with MiXCR and kept in-frame beta chains. When rows share a CDR3 protein, they turn into one entry using the most common DNA and genes. The V and J calls follow TCRdb's processing rather than the paper's. This sample comprises 1.5 million or so distinct CDR3 sequences, approximately 42% of them detected only once. In total, the top ten clones hold roughly 7.7% of the sample.

Comments on this clonotype: Its antigen is currently not known. Base qualities are not at hand, and no much larger clone is one base apart.

The sequence derives from a woman in her late teens or twenties in good health. The sequence links TRBV7-8 to TRBJ1-3; TRBD1 is perhaps the D gene, given 6 matching bases. The material sequenced was blood. Here is the DNA: TGTGCCAGCAGCTCCCGACAGGAGGGCACCATATATTTT. Its translation is CASSSRQEGTIYF.